The 23 T cell receptor beta chains presented below share a single source sample, sequenced in a study of beta chain features in type 1 diabetes. The sequenced template was cDNA made from the entire isolated RNA. Assay: immunoSEQ multiplex PCR; the TCRdb copy retains only in-frame clones and omits some. This sample has a few hundred thousand clones; 10% to 15% occur once, and the top ten carry roughly 0.015%. Sequenced material: naive CD4+ T cells from blood. The receptors stem from a man between 18 and 29 years old in good health.

The chain combines TRBV4-2 with TRBJ1-2; D uncertain. This CDR3 contains 15 residues. The V gene's germline CDR1 is LGHNA and CDR2 YNFKEQ. The V end lost 0 bases, the J end lost 5 bases, and 13 bases lay between the germline ends. The CDR3 nucleotides are TGTGCCAGCAGCCAAGATCAGAGGGCGCGGTATGGCTACACCTTC. It is translated as CASSQDQRARYGYTF.

This chain links TRBV7-3 with TRBJ2-2, with 8 bases lining up with TRBD2. This CDR3 has 14 amino acids. Trimming at V came to 7 bases and at J to 5 bases, leaving 6 bases not matched to a gene. Germline values: CDR1 SGHTA, CDR2 FQGTGA. CDR3 in DNA: TGTGCCAGCAAAACTAGCGGAGGTACCGGGGAGCTGTTTTTT. It specifies CASKTSGGTGELFF. Drawing the rest from reference TRBV7-3 and TRBJ2-2, the complete variable domain is GAGVSQTPSNKVTEKGKYVELRCDPISGHTALYWYRQSLGQGPEFLIYFQGTGAADDSGLPNDRFFAVRPEGSVSTLKIQRTERGDSAVYLCASKTSGGTGELFFGEGSRLTVL.

The gene calls are TRBV28 and TRBJ2-5, with D uncertain. The ends were cut back, 3 bases at V and 1 base at J, with 15 bases in the middle. This CDR3 has 16 residues. Germline loops: CDR1 MDHEN, CDR2 SYDVKM. CDR3: CASSLSFFSSQETQYF. CDR3 coding DNA: TGTGCCAGCAGTTTGTCGTTCTTTAGTAGCCAAGAGACCCAGTACTTC.

The genes are TRBV29-1 and TRBJ1-1; TRBD1 matches at 9 bases. V lost 4 bases, J lost 6 bases, and 9 bases stayed unmatched. CDR1 and CDR2 from the germline V gene are SQVTM and ANQGSEA. The CDR3 is 14 amino acids. The CDR3 sequence: CSVVRTGANAEAFF. In DNA, the CDR3 is TGCAGCGTTGTTAGGACAGGGGCTAACGCTGAAGCTTTCTTT.

The chain combines TRBV30 with TRBJ2-1; weak D call: TRBD2 (5 bases). The CDR3 has 11 residues. Looked up from germline, CDR1 is GTSNPN and CDR2 is SVGIG (reference sequence). Trimming took off 1 base at V and 13 bases at J, with 11 bases between the two ends. CDR3 loop: CAWSARERQFF. DNA for the CDR3: TGTGCCTGGAGTGCGAGGGAGAGACAGTTCTTC.

The chain combines TRBV18 with TRBJ1-1; D may be TRBD1 (5 bases). The CDR3 covers 15 residues. The V end was cut by 2 bases, the J end by 1 base, with 11 bases between. The germline V gene encodes CDR1 KGHSH and CDR2 LQKENI. CDR3 sequence: CASSPEFDRNTEAFF. The CDR3 DNA reads as TGTGCCAGCTCACCAGAATTCGACAGGAACACTGAAGCTTTCTTT. Drawing the rest from reference TRBV18 and TRBJ1-1, the complete variable domain is NAGVMQNPRHLVRRRGQEARLRCSPMKGHSHVYWYRQLPEEGLKFMVYLQKENIIDESGMPKERFSAEFPKEGPSILRIQQVVRGDSAAYFCASSPEFDRNTEAFFGQGTRLTVV.

V is TRBV30 and J is TRBJ2-7, with D perhaps TRBD1 (6 bases). CDR1 is GTSNPN and CDR2 is SVGIG in the germline V gene (reference sequence). The CDR3 contains 15 residues. The V and J ends lost 3 bases and 2 bases respectively, with 17 bases between them. Here the CDR3 DNA reads TGTGCCTGGAGAGTTGTGGGCAGGGGCACCTACGAGCAGTACTTC. It specifies CAWRVVGRGTYEQYF.

The chain uses TRBV5-1 and TRBJ2-3; 7 positions match TRBD1. V lost 1 base and J lost 2; bases outside the gene matches: 4. The V gene's germline CDR1 is SGHRS and CDR2 YFSETQ. The CDR3 is 15 residues long. The CDR3 spells CASSLLGQPTDTQYF. The CDR3 DNA follows: TGCGCCAGCAGCTTGCTGGGACAGCCCACAGATACGCAGTATTTT.

The J gene is TRBJ1-1, the V gene TRBV7-2; 7 bases are shared with TRBD1. This CDR3 has 14 residues. Trimming removed 4 bases from V and 3 bases from J; junction bases left unmatched: 5. Germline assignment: CDR1 SGHTA and CDR2 FQGNSA. The DNA of the CDR3 is TGTGCCAGCAGCTCCCGGGACAGATACACTGAAGCTTTCTTT. It is translated as CASSSRDRYTEAFF.

The gene calls are TRBV27 and TRBJ2-1; TRBD2 matches 14 bases. V shed 5 bases, J shed 7 bases, and the junction held 10 bases outside the gene matches. There are 17 residues in the CDR3. The germline V gene encodes CDR1 MNHEY and CDR2 SMNVEV (reference sequence). CDR3 sequence reads: CASSVTTSGRGSNEQFF. The CDR3 nucleotides are TGTGCCAGCAGTGTCACGACTAGCGGGAGGGGTTCGAATGAGCAGTTCTTC.

This chain links TRBV7-2 with TRBJ1-1, with 9 bases identical to TRBD1. The germline gives CDR1 SGHTA, CDR2 FQGNSA. The length of the CDR3 is 15 residues. The V gene end was trimmed by 5 bases and the J gene end by 4 bases; junction bases not matched to a gene: 8. In nucleotides, the CDR3 is TGTGCCAGCAGCGGCAGGACAGGGGAAGGCACTGAAGCTTTCTTT. Its protein product is CASSGRTGEGTEAFF.

This clone showed up just a few times. The V call is TRBV7-3, the J call TRBJ2-7, with 8 bases lining up with TRBD1. Trimming removed 1 base from V and 0 bases from J; junction bases left unmatched: 2. The CDR3 spans 15 residues. CDR1 is SGHTA and CDR2 is FQGTGA in the germline V gene. CDR3 sequence: CASSLNRGASYEQYF. The CDR3 region has the DNA TGTGCCAGCAGCTTAAACAGGGGGGCCTCCTACGAGCAGTACTTC.

The table lists this clone with a few counts. The rearrangement joins TRBV10-3 to TRBJ1-2; D possibly corresponds to TRBD1 (5 bases). V lost 3 bases and J 8 bases, leaving 19 bases between the germline ends. This CDR3 has 15 amino acids. Germline V gene lookup returns CDR1 ENHRY and CDR2 SYGVKD. The CDR3 coding sequence is TGTGCCATCAGTGAATCGTCTACGGGGGTTTGGGGCTACACCTTC. Amino acid sequence: CAISESSTGVWGYTF.

The CDR3 sequence is CAWRRQGGYGYTF. DNA for the CDR3: TGTGCCTGGAGAAGACAGGGTGGCTATGGCTACACCTTC. The V gene is TRBV30, the J gene TRBJ1-2, with 7 bases aligning to TRBD1. The CDR3 covers 13 residues. The germline CDR1 and CDR2 sequences are GTSNPN and SVGIG (reference sequence). V lost 3 bases and J lost 4; bases outside the gene matches: 5.

This clone has only a few counts. This sequence joins TRBV15 and TRBJ1-5; 8 nucleotides line up with TRBD1. The CDR3 has 18 residues. V dropped 4 bases and J dropped 2; count of bases not matched to a gene: 13. Germline loops: CDR1 LNHNV, CDR2 YYDKDF (reference sequence). CDR3 sequence reads: CATSKGTGPSGGNQPQHF. CDR3 DNA sequence: TGTGCCACCAGCAAGGGGACAGGTCCCAGCGGTGGCAATCAGCCCCAGCATTTT. The whole variable domain, remainder taken from reference TRBV15 and TRBJ1-5, is DAMVIQNPRYQVTQFGKPVTLSCSQTLNHNVMYWYQQKSSQAPKLLFHYYDKDFNNEADTPDNFQSRRPNTSFCFLDIRSPGLGDTAMYLCATSKGTGPSGGNQPQHFGDGTRLSIL.

This clone occurred a few times. CDR3 nucleotides: TGTGCCGCCGGCCGGGGGGCGAGCACTGAAGCTTTCTTT. It encodes CAAGRGASTEAFF. The V and J genes are TRBV30 and TRBJ1-1; possible D gene TRBD1, 6 bases. V lost 8 bases and J 4 bases, leaving 17 bases between the germline ends. The CDR3 sequence is 13 residues long. Germline loops: CDR1 GTSNPN, CDR2 SVGIG (reference sequence).

The chain carries TRBV29-1 and TRBJ1-4; TRBD1 might be the D (5 bases). The CDR3 runs to 12 residues. CDR1 SQVTM and CDR2 ANQGSEA come from the germline V gene. Trimming pared 6 bases from V and 8 bases from J, leaving 13 bases between. The CDR3 DNA sequence: TGCAGCGTCCAGAGGGGAGGGGAAAAACTGTTTTTT. It translates to CSVQRGGEKLFF.

The J gene is TRBJ1-1, the V gene TRBV18, with 8 bases lining up with TRBD1. There are 14 residues in the CDR3. The J segment lost 0 bases and the V segment lost 6 bases, leaving 3 bases of the junction unmatched. The germline V gene encodes CDR1 KGHSH and CDR2 LQKENI. The CDR3 coding sequence is TGTGCCAGCTCGGGACAGGACATGAACACTGAAGCTTTCTTT. Protein product: CASSGQDMNTEAFF.

This clone was picked up a small number of times. The gene calls are TRBV28 and TRBJ2-7; TRBD2 aligns across 13 bases. From germline, CDR1 is MDHEN and CDR2 SYDVKM. J lost 3 bases, V lost 6 bases, and 8 bases had no gene match. This CDR3 has 16 residues. This chain's CDR3 is CASSPRTSGSVYEQYF. The CDR3 bases are TGTGCCAGCAGCCCTAGGACTAGCGGGAGCGTCTACGAGCAGTACTTC.

This clone was seen more than once but under ten times. The chain carries TRBV10-3 and TRBJ2-7, with a tentative D call TRBD1 (6 bases). Deletions cut 6 bases from V and 3 bases from J, with 15 bases between. The CDR3 contains 14 residues. Germline CDR1 reads ENHRY; CDR2 reads SYGVKD. CDR3 protein: CAIRGAGVSYEQYF. In DNA form, the CDR3 reads TGTGCCATCAGGGGGGCAGGGGTAAGCTACGAGCAGTACTTC.

This chain uses TRBV6-5 with TRBJ1-2, with D possibly matching TRBD1 (5 bases). This CDR3 contains 13 residues. Trimming left V 2 bases short and J 7 bases short, with 11 bases between. The germline CDR1 and CDR2 sequences are MNHEY and SVGAGI. The CDR3 is CASSYGGTGGYTF. CDR3 bases: TGTGCCAGCAGTTACGGGGGGACGGGTGGCTACACCTTC.

The chain joins TRBV7-2 to TRBJ2-7; D is unresolved. CDR3 size: 12 residues. Trimming cost V 2 bases and J 6 bases, with 8 bases left between them. CDR1 SGHTA and CDR2 FQGNSA come from the germline V gene. DNA of the CDR3: TGTGCCAGCAGCTTAATGGTCAGCGAGCAGTACTTC. As protein: CASSLMVSEQYF.

A note on this clone: Other DNA sequences in the sample encode the same CDR3. The chain couples TRBV5-1 to TRBJ2-7, with a weak D call TRBD2 (5 bases). V lost 0 bases, J lost 2 bases, and 9 bases lay in between. Germline V gene lookup returns CDR1 SGHRS and CDR2 YFSETQ. The CDR3 sequence is 14 residues long. The CDR3 loop reads CASSLAPGTYEQYF. CDR3 sequence (DNA): TGCGCCAGCAGCTTGGCTCCGGGGACCTACGAGCAGTACTTC.